This TCR beta chain was profiled in a study of human T cells and chemical hapten exposure. The CDR3 runs 14 residues. Using its own MiXCR run on the RACE reads, TCRdb lists one record per CDR3 protein. The data hold about 100,000 distinct CDR3 sequences, with about an eighth observed a single time. Indicated time point: patch test 2, 6 weeks after DPC sensitization. The treatment here: therapeutic diphenylcyclopropenone sensitization with weekly scalp DPC. This clonotype was recorded many times. The clonotype originates from a woman in her thirties or forties with alopecia areata. Some clones in this sample may be carry-over from other donors' samples. The V call is TRBV3-2, the J call TRBJ2-5; no DNA check was done on the table's D call, TRBD1. TRBV3-2 is labeled a pseudogene. The source was whole blood, collected in connection with sensitization to the hapten diphenylcyclopropenone (DPC). The CDR3 DNA follows: TGTGCCAGCAGCCCGCCCCCAGCCCAAGAGACCCAGTACTTC. Protein product: CASSPPPAQETQYF.